The 27 T cell receptor beta chains below were found in one sample sequenced in a study of cytomegalovirus exposure and HLA in healthy donors. Amplification used 60 Vbeta primers and 13 Jbeta primers. Sequencing used immunoSEQ multiplex PCR; TCRdb keeps in-frame clones, though not all of them. The data contain roughly 180,000 clones, 80% of them singletons. Sequencing used PBMCs. These TCRs come from a woman in her forties or fifties in good health and CMV-seropositive.

The chain uses TRBV19 and TRBJ2-3; TRBD1 matches 8 bases. Germline CDR1 and CDR2: LNHDA and SQIVND (reference sequence). The CDR3 contains 18 residues. V gave up 6 bases and J gave up 0 bases; unmatched junction bases: 14. CDR3 nucleotide sequence: TGTGCCAGTAGGCCCCGGGACAGGAGCTTGTACAGCACAGATACGCAGTATTTT. This translates into CASRPRDRSLYSTDTQYF.

The rearrangement links TRBV4-3 to TRBJ2-1, with TRBD1 identical over 7 bases. CDR1 and CDR2 from the germline V gene are LGHNA and YSLEER. V was clipped by 0 bases and J by 4 bases; unmatched bases: 9. The CDR3 has 17 residues. DNA of the CDR3: TGCGCCAGCAGCCAAGAACTCACAGGGGAGTTATACAATGAGCAGTTCTTC. It yields the protein CASSQELTGELYNEQFF.

This clone was recorded once. This chain links TRBV10-3 with TRBJ2-1, with a weak D call TRBD2 (6 bases). CDR1 and CDR2 (germline): ENHRY, SYGVKD. This CDR3 is built from 16 residues. The germline V and J ends were trimmed by 2 bases and 4 bases, with 15 bases remaining between them. The CDR3 protein is CAISEGAWRGYNEQFF. The CDR3 DNA follows: TGTGCCATCAGTGAGGGGGCATGGCGGGGATACAATGAGCAGTTCTTC.

Concerning this clone itself: The sample has other DNA sequences that encode this CDR3 too. V is TRBV28 and J is TRBJ1-1; D is unclear. Germline-derived CDR1 and CDR2 are MDHEN and SYDVKM. CDR3 length equals 12 residues. Trimming removed 2 bases at V and 7 bases at J, with 8 bases between. The CDR3: CASSLRAGEAFF. The CDR3, as DNA: TGTGCCAGCAGTTTAAGAGCGGGTGAAGCTTTCTTT.

The chain carries TRBV7-2 and TRBJ1-2; 10 nucleotides line up with TRBD1. The CDR3 has 14 residues. Germline values: CDR1 SGHTA, CDR2 FQGNSA. The V gene end was trimmed by 6 bases and the J gene end by 8 bases; junction bases not matched to a gene: 9. In DNA form, the CDR3 reads TGTGCCAGCAGTCACCGGGACAGGGGCTGGGGCTACACCTTC. This sequence encodes CASSHRDRGWGYTF.

The chain carries TRBV11-2 and TRBJ1-1; D unresolved. V was shortened by 1 base and J by 3 bases, with 9 bases between the two germline ends. This CDR3 has 14 residues. The germline V gene encodes CDR1 SGHAT and CDR2 FQNNGV. The CDR3 region is CASSLGATHTEAFF. The CDR3 DNA reads TGTGCCAGCAGCTTAGGGGCTACTCACACTGAAGCTTTCTTT.

This clone was counted a few times. V usage is TRBV2 and J usage is TRBJ2-7; TRBD2 matches 12 bases. Trimming cost V 9 bases and J 5 bases; bases outside gene matches: 11. Per the germline V gene, CDR1 is SNHLY and CDR2 is FYNNEI. This CDR3 spans 15 amino acids. CDR3 loop: CASSLGLAGGDEQYF. CDR3 DNA: TGTGCCAGTTCCCTGGGGCTAGCGGGAGGGGACGAGCAGTACTTC.

The chain has TRBV15 and TRBJ1-1; maybe TRBD1 (5 bases). CDR1 LNHNV and CDR2 YYDKDF come from the germline V gene (reference sequence). The CDR3 length is 15 residues. Trimming took off 0 bases at V and 5 bases at J, with 13 bases between the two ends. The DNA of the CDR3 is TGTGCCACCAGCAGAGACTCTTGGGGGGGTACTGAAGCTTTCTTT. Its translation is CATSRDSWGGTEAFF.

This chain joins TRBV5-4 and TRBJ2-3; TRBD2 matches 8 bases. V trimming: 0 bases; J trimming: 2 bases; junction bases outside the gene matches: 8. Germline V gene lookup returns CDR1 SGHNT and CDR2 YYREEE (reference sequence). The CDR3 covers 17 residues. The CDR3 DNA is TGTGCCAGCAGCTTGGCGAGGGGGACTAGACTCACAGATACGCAGTATTTT. Amino acids: CASSLARGTRLTDTQYF.

This chain links TRBV27 with TRBJ2-1; 7 nucleotides agree with TRBD2. Germline CDR1 is MNHEY and CDR2 is SMNVEV (reference sequence). The CDR3 length is 13 residues. With 5 bases clipped from V and 2 bases from J, the junction kept 0 bases outside the gene matches. CDR3 in DNA: TGTGCCAGCAGTGGACTAGCCTACAATGAGCAGTTCTTC. Its protein is CASSGLAYNEQFF.

Concerning this clone itself: One end of the junction fails to match germline, which may point to a read error. V usage is TRBV28 and J usage is TRBJ2-7; D may be TRBD2 (5 bases). The CDR3 spans 14 residues. Germline V gives CDR1 MDHEN, CDR2 SYDVKM. The CDR3 nucleotides read TGTGCCAGCAGTTTTGTGTCCCTGGACTCGAGGGCGGTCTTC. It yields the protein CASSFVSLDSRAVF.

The V and J genes are TRBV28 and TRBJ2-5, with TRBD2 as a possible D gene (6 bases). Germline V gene lookup returns CDR1 MDHEN and CDR2 SYDVKM. V was clipped by 1 base and J by 5 bases, with 14 bases between them. The CDR3 length is 15 residues. As DNA, the CDR3 is TGTGCCAGCAGTTTATTGGGCGGGATACGGGAGACCCAGTACTTC. Translated, it gives CASSLLGGIRETQYF.

CDR3 DNA: TGTGCCATCAAAGAAACTGGGGGGACGAACACTGAAGCTTTCTTT. Translated: CAIKETGGTNTEAFF. This chain connects TRBV10-3 to TRBJ1-1, with a possible D match to TRBD1 (5 bases). This CDR3 is 15 amino acids long. Trimming removed 7 bases at V and 1 base at J, with 16 bases between. CDR1 and CDR2 (germline): ENHRY, SYGVKD.

In nucleotides, the CDR3 is TGTGCCAGCAAGGGGTTCTACGAGCAGTACTTC. This encodes CASKGFYEQYF. The chain has TRBV28 and TRBJ2-7; D is perhaps TRBD1 (5 bases). Trimming cost V 7 bases and J 3 bases, with 7 bases left between them. Germline V lookup: CDR1 MDHEN, CDR2 SYDVKM. This CDR3 spans 11 amino acids.

J is TRBJ1-2 and V is TRBV19; D possibly corresponds to TRBD1 (5 bases). V gave up 8 bases and J gave up 6 bases, with 16 bases separating them. CDR3 length: 13 residues. The germline V gene has CDR1 LNHDA and CDR2 SQIVND (reference sequence). The CDR3 here is CASSGGALNGYTF. Written as DNA, the CDR3 is TGTGCCAGTTCCGGCGGGGCGCTAAATGGCTACACCTTC.

This sequence joins TRBV29-1 and TRBJ2-3; TRBD1 matches at 7 bases. CDR3 length: 13 amino acids. Germline values: CDR1 SQVTM, CDR2 ANQGSEA. With 8 bases clipped from V and 6 bases from J, the junction kept 11 bases outside the gene matches. This CDR3 is CSQERGRVDTQYF. The CDR3 DNA follows: TGCAGCCAAGAAAGGGGGCGGGTGGATACGCAGTATTTT.

The V and J genes are TRBV7-9 and TRBJ2-3, with 12 bases matching TRBD2. Germline CDR1 SEHNR, CDR2 FQNEAQ (reference sequence). Trimming cost V 4 bases and J 8 bases; bases outside gene matches: 10. This CDR3 spans 16 amino acids. CDR3 in DNA: TGTGCCAGCAGCTCCGCTCTAGCGGGAGGGCTTACTACGCAGTATTTT. It codes for CASSSALAGGLTTQYF.

The chain combines TRBV9 with TRBJ2-3; 8 bases map to TRBD2. The trim removed 1 base at V and 5 bases at J, leaving 6 bases unmatched. The CDR3 consists of 15 residues. Per germline, CDR1 SGDLS and CDR2 YYNGEE. As DNA, the CDR3 is TGTGCCAGCAGCGTATTAGCCGGGGGGGAAGATACGCAGTATTTT. Translated, it gives CASSVLAGGEDTQYF.

The table lists this clone with a count of one. The rearrangement joins TRBV9 to TRBJ2-7; 7 bases are a match to TRBD1. The ends lost 3 bases at V and 1 base at J; junction bases unmatched: 4. Germline loops: CDR1 SGDLS, CDR2 YYNGEE. This CDR3 has 14 amino acids. CDR3 protein: CASSAPGQSYEQYF. Here the CDR3 DNA reads TGTGCCAGCAGCGCGCCGGGACAGTCCTACGAGCAGTACTTC.

This chain joins TRBV7-9 and TRBJ1-1; tentatively, D is TRBD1 (6 bases). Trimming took off 5 bases at V and 4 bases at J, with 17 bases between the two ends. From germline, CDR1 is SEHNR and CDR2 FQNEAQ (reference sequence). The CDR3 sequence is 15 residues long. CDR3 protein: CASSEAAAGVTEAFF. Here the CDR3 DNA reads TGTGCCAGCAGCGAGGCGGCGGCAGGGGTCACTGAAGCTTTCTTT.

The J gene is TRBJ2-5, the V gene TRBV19, with 7 positions matching TRBD1. The CDR3 totals 17 residues. Germline values: CDR1 LNHDA, CDR2 SQIVND (reference sequence). Trimming removed 4 bases from V and 5 bases from J; junction bases left unmatched: 16. CDR3 in amino acids: CASSSYEYYRGEETQYF. DNA for the CDR3: TGTGCCAGTAGTAGCTACGAATATTACAGGGGAGAGGAGACCCAGTACTTC.

In its sample, this clone was seen once. The V gene is TRBV7-9, the J gene TRBJ2-2; 10 bases are shared with TRBD2. The CDR3 consists of 15 residues. J was trimmed by 2 bases and V by 7 bases; bases with no gene match: 4. Per the germline V gene, CDR1 is SEHNR and CDR2 is FQNEAQ (reference sequence). CDR3 sequence reads: CASIRLAGNTGELFF. As DNA, the CDR3 is TGTGCCAGCATCCGACTAGCGGGTAACACCGGGGAGCTGTTTTTT.

The chain employs TRBV18 and TRBJ1-2; the D is unclear. With 2 bases removed from V and 8 bases from J, the gap between germline ends came to 12 bases. Germline V gene data show CDR1 as KGHSH and CDR2 as LQKENI. The CDR3 has 13 residues. This CDR3 reads CASSPLVESGYTF. The CDR3 DNA reads TGTGCCAGCTCACCATTGGTGGAGAGCGGCTACACCTTC.

J is TRBJ1-2 and V is TRBV29-1, with 10 bases identical to TRBD1. The germline V gene encodes CDR1 SQVTM and CDR2 ANQGSEA. The CDR3 extends over 14 amino acids. V was pared by 5 bases and J by 7 bases, with 10 bases of the junction left unmatched. CDR3 region: CSVSPGQGNGGYTF. The CDR3, as DNA: TGCAGCGTTTCTCCGGGACAGGGGAACGGTGGCTACACCTTC.

V usage is TRBV30 and J usage is TRBJ1-2, with D unclear. V gave up 5 bases and J gave up 8 bases, with 15 bases separating them. The length of the CDR3 is 12 residues. Germline CDR1 reads GTSNPN; CDR2 reads SVGIG (reference sequence). In DNA, the CDR3 is TGTGCCTGGGGGAGCGGCCTTTTCGGCTACACCTTC. It encodes CAWGSGLFGYTF.

The CDR3 loop is CASSLASRVVGDRGRGQPQHF. In DNA, the CDR3 is TGCGCCAGCAGCTTGGCCAGTAGGGTAGTCGGCGACAGGGGTAGGGGTCAGCCCCAGCATTTT. The chain has TRBV5-1 and TRBJ1-5; 8 bases fit TRBD1. Trimming took 0 bases from V and 6 from J; bases not matched to a gene: 23. The CDR3 runs to 21 residues. CDR1 SGHRS and CDR2 YFSETQ come from the germline V gene.

The chain joins TRBV9 to TRBJ2-3, with D possibly matching TRBD2 (5 bases). This CDR3 is built from 15 residues. Per the germline V gene, CDR1 is SGDLS and CDR2 is YYNGEE. Trimming removed 1 base from V and 2 bases from J, with 11 bases in between. CDR3 protein: CASSVLQRTTDTQYF. The CDR3, as DNA: TGTGCCAGCAGCGTACTCCAGCGGACCACAGATACGCAGTATTTT.